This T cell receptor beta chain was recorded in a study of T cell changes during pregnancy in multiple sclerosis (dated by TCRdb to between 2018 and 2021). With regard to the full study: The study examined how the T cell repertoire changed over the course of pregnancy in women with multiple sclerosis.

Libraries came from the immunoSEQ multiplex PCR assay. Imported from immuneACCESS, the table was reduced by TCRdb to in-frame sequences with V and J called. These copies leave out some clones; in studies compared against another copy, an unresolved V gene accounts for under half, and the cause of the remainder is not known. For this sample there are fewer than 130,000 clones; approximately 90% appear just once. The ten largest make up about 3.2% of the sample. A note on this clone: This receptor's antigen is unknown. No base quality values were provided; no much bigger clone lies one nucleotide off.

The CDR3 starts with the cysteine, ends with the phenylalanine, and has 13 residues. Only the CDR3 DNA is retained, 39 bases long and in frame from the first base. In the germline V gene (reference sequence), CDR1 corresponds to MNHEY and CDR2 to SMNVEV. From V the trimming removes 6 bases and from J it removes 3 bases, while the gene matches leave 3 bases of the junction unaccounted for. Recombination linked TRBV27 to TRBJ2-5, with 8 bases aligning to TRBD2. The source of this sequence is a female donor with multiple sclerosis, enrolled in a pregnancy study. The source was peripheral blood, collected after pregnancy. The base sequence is TGTGCCAGCAGGGCCGGGGGGGAAGAGACCCAGTACTTC. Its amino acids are CASRAGGEETQYF.